The clone carrying this TCR beta chain was found a few times. Its cognate antigen is unknown. Purities over 98% were achieved in all sorted populations. This sample was included in a study of beta chain features in type 1 diabetes. The entirety of the isolated RNA underwent reverse transcription, so expressed TCRB transcripts were sequenced. Here immunoSEQ multiplex PCR was the method, and the copy in TCRdb shows in-frame clones only, minus some. The repertoire holds 300,000 to 400,000 clones, with approximately 11% as singletons. Findings and limits, study-wide: Type 1 diabetes patients had TCRB CDR3s that were shorter (moderately but significantly so) in all four CD4+ subsets. Researchers cautioned that cDNA sequencing could over-represent cells with high TCR expression.

In germline, CDR1 is SGHTA, CDR2 FQGNSA. V gave up 6 bases and J gave up 0 bases, with 18 bases separating them. The CDR3 loop spans 16 amino acids. The sample was naive CD4+ T cells from blood. The chain joins TRBV7-2 to TRBJ2-7, with a weak D call TRBD2 (5 bases). The TCR sequence derives from a woman aged 25 to 45 in good health. CDR3 DNA sequence: TGTGCCAGCAGTCAGAACCCTAGCTTTCCCTCCTACGAGCAGTACTTC. Protein sequence: CASSQNPSFPSYEQYF.